The entry that follows covers one TCR beta chain sequence. No antigen is known for it. No qualities accompany the bases; no much larger clone lies one base away. Using the deep immunoSEQ assay, TCR CDR3 regions were amplified from genomic DNA by multiplex PCR. Extracted genomic DNA from each cell subset was distributed evenly across all wells of several immunoSEQ 96-well plates, and each plate was treated as a replicate. Each replicate PCR for sorted subsets received approximately 200 ng genomic DNA, equal to 30,000 or so T cell genomes. The purified libraries were quantified using a Qubit 3.0 fluorometer, sized with a Bioanalyzer 2100, and then quantified again using the KAPA Library Quantification kit. Each immunoSEQ 96-well plate was sequenced on its own single-read 150-cycle Illumina NextSeq 550 flow cell. Per the authors' processing: Because only junctional sequences without quality scores were contained in the immunoSEQ output, filtering matching that applied to full-length reads could not be performed. Sequences were annotated with PyIR, a Python wrapper for IgBLAST v1.9, using IMGT germline references to assign V/J genes and CDR3. Reads were filtered out if the reads had weak V/J assignments (E-value above 1e-6), no CDR3, stop codons, out-of-frame junctions, or ambiguous translated residues. A V3J clonotype was defined by an identical inferred V gene, J gene, and CDR3 amino acid sequence. Percentage overlap between repertoires was calculated by dividing the number of shared unique clonotypes by the size of the smaller repertoire. Richness of each repertoire was evaluated using RTK rarefaction, the Chao1 estimator, and Recon v2.1 estimates of unobserved clonotypes. OLGA was used to compute generation probabilities for all TCRbeta clonotypes that the gDNA method yielded from a few donors. Entries here come from immuneACCESS through TCRdb and include only in-frame sequences with V and J called. Some clones fail to appear in such tables; in the studies checked, an unresolved V gene covers under half of the shortfall, and the cause of the remainder is unknown. V and J calls and clone size are given by that table; D and trimming were obtained from the DNA. This sample has around 1.4 million clones in its table, and 98% of those were observed once. The top ten hold around 0.38% of the sample.

The donors were healthy, HIV-negative adults who had no recently reported acute infections or vaccinations. Every donor was a Caucasian adult living in Nashville, Tennessee, USA. CD4+ T cells were enriched by magnetic negative selection; naive cells were then positively selected on CD45RA, and the negative fraction formed the memory subset. Blood was obtained by leukapheresis, after which PBMCs were separated by Ficoll-Histopaque density gradient centrifugation and cryopreserved in liquid nitrogen vapor phase. Purity and quantity of every magnetically sorted T cell population were checked by analytical flow cytometry. Genomic DNA was isolated from each sorted fraction and quantified by UV absorbance on a Nanodrop 2000c. This specimen comes from a study of shared clonotypes between healthy human individuals (dated by TCRdb to 2018 to 2020). Some background on the complete study: The cohort included a few men and a couple of women between 18 and 49 years of age. For each donor, three plates each were used for CD4 naive and CD4 memory, two plates were used for CD8 naive, and one plate was used for CD8 memory. The study deeply sequenced blood TCR repertoires of five healthy adults to estimate repertoire size and the extent of clonotype sharing between individuals. To increase sequencing depth and limit assay-specific biases, TCR repertoire library preparation and sequencing were carried out by different laboratories using diverse techniques. Per donor, leukapheresis produced somewhere between about 0.8 and 9.5 billion PBMCs. Study-wide findings and limitations: Across several donors, 4.5% to 6.5% of naive CD4, approximately 3.6% of naive CD8, about 2.3% of memory CD4, and roughly 0.4% of memory CD8 clonotypes were shared. Even with the large sequencing depth, rarefaction of the sorted-subset datasets indicated that sequencing was incomplete. Sampling was restricted to blood, and TCR repertoires in tissues likely differ from the TCR repertoires found in blood. Pairwise subsampling indicated that sequencing depth was expected to affect the degree of clonotype sharing among donors. Because the study included a small number of donors, the genetic and exposure-history diversity represented was limited. Compared with non-shared clonotypes, the clonotypes found in all four sorted-subset donors had higher generation probabilities. Estimated clonotype richness was generally larger for naive than for memory subsets.

The germline V gene gives CDR1 as MDHEN and CDR2 as SYDVKM. Trimming accounts for 3 bases at V and 2 bases at J, while the number of junction bases matched to no gene is 9. From the cysteine through the phenylalanine, the CDR3 covers 16 amino acids. Only CDR3 DNA is held: 48 bases, read in frame from base 1. This sequence uses TRBV28 and TRBJ2-5, with 7 central nucleotides matching TRBD2. The source material was naive CD4+ T cells sorted from blood. Read against the paper, the sample's cell subset or site label means: CD45RA+ positively selected. This clonotype originated in a man younger than 45 in good health. The DNA sequence follows: TGTGCCAGCAGTTTGGGGGGAGGACTAGGACAAGAGACCCAGTACTTC. Its protein reads: CASSLGGGLGQETQYF.